The next 4 T cell receptor beta chains were all read from a single sample in a study of blood T cell repertoires in COVID-19 (dated by TCRdb to about 2020). Libraries were prepared through the immunoSEQ multiplex PCR assay. Drawn from immuneACCESS, this table holds only the in-frame rearrangements with V and J called that TCRdb kept. Clones are partly lost; checked studies trace under half to an unresolved V gene and leave the rest unexplained. For this sample the table gives fewer than 250,000 clones, of which approximately 82% were detected only once. The ten most abundant clones make up 7% to 10% of the sample. Sequences were obtained from peripheral blood. All receptors come from a woman between 45 and 65 years old with acute or convalescent COVID-19.

In its sample, this clone was seen once. This chain connects TRBV28 to TRBJ1-2; 8 nucleotides match TRBD1. Trimming removed 6 bases from V and 3 bases from J; junction bases left unmatched: 15. Germline CDR1 reads MDHEN; CDR2 reads SYDVKM. The CDR3 spans 17 residues. CDR3 DNA sequence: TGTGCCAGCAGGACCCCAGGGGGCGGGGGGGCGGACTATGGCTACACCTTC. Residues: CASRTPGGGGADYGYTF.

The chain recombines TRBV27 with TRBJ2-2, with D perhaps TRBD2 (5 bases). This CDR3 contains 16 residues. Trimming took 3 bases from V and 2 from J, leaving 13 bases between them. Germline values: CDR1 MNHEY, CDR2 SMNVEV (reference sequence). CDR3 sequence: CASSFLGELNTGELFF. The CDR3 region has the DNA TGTGCCAGCAGTTTTTTGGGAGAACTCAACACCGGGGAGCTGTTTTTT.

V is TRBV10-1 and J is TRBJ1-2, with 8 positions matching TRBD1. The J segment lost 5 bases and the V segment lost 6 bases, leaving 5 bases of the junction unmatched. CDR1 is WNHNN and CDR2 is SYGVQD in the germline V gene (reference sequence). The CDR3 loop spans 13 amino acids. This chain's CDR3 is CASSVDRAYGYTF. CDR3 bases: TGCGCCAGCAGCGTGGACAGGGCATATGGCTACACCTTC.

V and J are TRBV28 and TRBJ1-1; D might be TRBD1 (6 bases). There are 14 residues in the CDR3. Germline V CDR1 and CDR2: MDHEN, SYDVKM. V gave up 6 bases and J gave up 5 bases, with 16 bases separating them. Here the CDR3 DNA reads TGTGCCAGCAGGGTCAGGGGAGGGGGGACTGAAGCTTTCTTT. This translates into CASRVRGGGTEAFF.